Listed below are T cell receptor beta chains from one sample, sequenced in a study of control samples from healthy donors and cancer patients. Repertoires were generated with immunoSEQ multiplex PCR, while TCRdb's copy carries only in-frame clones and drops some. The sample holds more than 100,000 clones, roughly 90% seen once. The sample consisted of blood. The receptors were sampled from a man younger than 30 in good health. CDR3s include the opening cysteine and the closing phenylalanine or tryptophan. Fields, in order: CDR3 length, V gene, D gene, clone size, J gene, CDR3 DNA, CDR3 protein. D genes are given only for firm matches. Where a row states a size, it is once, few, many or the class of an expanded clone; other rows omit it.

>12|TRBV30|NA|NA|TRBJ2-5
TGTGCCTGGAAGGGGGGGTGGGAGACCCAGTACTTC
CAWKGGWETQYF
>15|TRBV11-3|NA|once|TRBJ2-5
TGTGCCAGCAGCTCCCGGGCAGGGGGGGGAGAGACCCAGTACTTC
CASSSRAGGGETQYF
>16|TRBV7-2|NA|NA|TRBJ1-5
TGTGCCAGCAGCCCAAGGCAGGGGTCTGCAAATCAGCCCCAGCATTTT
CASSPRQGSANQPQHF
>20|TRBV6-1|TRBD2|NA|TRBJ2-1
TGTGCCAGCAGTGTCCGAGGACTAGCGGGGGGGCGACCTAACCACAATGAGCAGTTCTTC
CASSVRGLAGGRPNHNEQFF
>12|TRBV19|NA|once|TRBJ1-2
TGTGCCAGTAGGCCGGGACATAATGGCTACACCTTC
CASRPGHNGYTF
>14|TRBV7-9|NA|once|TRBJ2-5
TGTGCCAGCAGCTACCGGGGCCTACAAGAGACCCAGTACTTC
CASSYRGLQETQYF
>14|TRBV5-5|NA|NA|TRBJ1-2
TGTGCCAGCAGCACGGACTCAGGGGTCGATGGCTACACCTTC
CASSTDSGVDGYTF
>16|TRBV5-1|TRBD1|NA|TRBJ1-1
TGCGCCAGCAGCTTGTCCAGGACAGGGAGTGACACTGAAGCTTTCTTT
CASSLSRTGSDTEAFF
>12|TRBV30|TRBD2|NA|TRBJ2-7
TGTGCCGGGGGGGAGGGAACCTACGAGCAGTACTTC
CAGGEGTYEQYF
>17|TRBV7-8|TRBD1|NA|TRBJ1-3
TGTGCCAGCAGCCCACGGGACAGGCGTACCATTCGACACACCATATATTTT
CASSPRDRRTIRHTIYF
>13|TRBV5-5|TRBD2|NA|TRBJ2-3
TGTGCCAGCACCCTAGCGGGCGCGGATACGCAGTATTTT
CASTLAGADTQYF
>13|TRBV12-3/TRBV12-4|NA|NA|TRBJ1-2
TGTGCCAGCAGAACAGGTTTAGTCTATGGCTACACCTTC
CASRTGLVYGYTF
>15|TRBV19|NA|NA|TRBJ1-5
TGTGCCAGTAGTATTCTCACCGTCGGCAATCAGCCCCAGCATTTT
CASSILTVGNQPQHF
>13|TRBV25-1|NA|NA|TRBJ2-7
TGTGCCAGCAGGGGATTAAGCTCCTACGAGCAGTACTTC
CASRGLSSYEQYF
>17|TRBV2|TRBD1|NA|TRBJ1-2
TGTGCCAGCAGTGATGTGGGACAGGGCCCCTTTAACTATGGCTACACCTTC
CASSDVGQGPFNYGYTF
>12|TRBV3-1/TRBV3-2|NA|NA|TRBJ1-2
TGTGCCAGCAGCCAAGATGATTATGGCTACACCTTC
CASSQDDYGYTF
>15|TRBV19|TRBD1|once|TRBJ2-5
TGTGCCAGTAGTTCTGGACAGGCTGGCCAAGAGACCCAGTACTTC
CASSSGQAGQETQYF
>15|TRBV5-4|TRBD1|NA|TRBJ2-3
TGTGCCAGCAGTCGTCTAGTACAGGGGGGAGATACGCAGTATTTT
CASSRLVQGGDTQYF
>13|TRBV27|NA|NA|TRBJ2-7
TGTGCCAGCAGTTTTAACGAAGCCTACGAGCAGTACTTC
CASSFNEAYEQYF
>15|TRBV10-3|NA|NA|TRBJ1-6
TGTGCCATCAGTCCCGGGCCCTTGGGCAATTCACCCCTCCACTTT
CAISPGPLGNSPLHF
>15|TRBV2|NA|NA|TRBJ1-1
TGTGCCAGCAGTGAACAGGGGATATTGAACACTGAAGCTTTCTTT
CASSEQGILNTEAFF
>14|TRBV11-2|NA|once|TRBJ1-3
TGTGCCAGCAGGGACACAGGGTCTGGAAACACCATATATTTT
CASRDTGSGNTIYF
>14|TRBV9|NA|NA|TRBJ1-1
TGTGCCAGCACCTTCTTACAGGGTGTCACTGAAGCTTTCTTT
CASTFLQGVTEAFF
>16|TRBV18|NA|few|TRBJ1-5
TGTGCCAGCTCACCGACGGGGTCGGGGGGCAATCAGCCCCAGCATTTT
CASSPTGSGGNQPQHF
>14|TRBV9|NA|NA|TRBJ1-1
TGTGCCAGCAGCGTACAGGACAGGAACACTGAAGCTTTCTTT
CASSVQDRNTEAFF
>17|TRBV4-2|NA|NA|TRBJ2-2
TGTGCCAGCAGCCAGGAAGGACAGTCAAGAAACACCGGGGAGCTGTTTTTT
CASSQEGQSRNTGELFF
>10|TRBV10-3|NA|NA|TRBJ2-7
TGTGCCATCGGGGGGCACGAGCAGTACTTC
CAIGGHEQYF
>14|TRBV19|NA|NA|TRBJ1-1
TGTGCCAGTAGTATAGGTTGGCAGAACACTGAAGCTTTCTTT
CASSIGWQNTEAFF
>14|TRBV10-1|NA|NA|TRBJ2-3
TGCGCCAGCAGTGATAACCCCTCCACGGATACGCAGTATTTT
CASSDNPSTDTQYF
>14|TRBV5-5|NA|NA|TRBJ1-4
TGTGCCAGCAGCTTGGGGCCGGGTGGTGAAAAACTGTTTTTT
CASSLGPGGEKLFF
>14|TRBV4-1|NA|NA|TRBJ1-1
TGCGCCAGCAGCCAGGGACATTCAAACACTGAAGCTTTCTTT
CASSQGHSNTEAFF
>11|TRBV29-1|NA|NA|TRBJ1-1
TGCAGCAGTCACGGGCGGACTGAAGCTTTCTTT
CSSHGRTEAFF
>14|TRBV6-1|NA|NA|TRBJ1-1
TGTGCCAGCAGTGAAGTTTGGGGGCGGACTGAAGCTTTCTTT
CASSEVWGRTEAFF
>15|TRBV30|TRBD1|NA|TRBJ1-1
TGTGCCTGGAGCGGACCCCCGGGACAGGGGGCTGAAGCTTTCTTT
CAWSGPPGQGAEAFF
>16|TRBV4-1|NA|NA|TRBJ2-1
TGCGCCAGCAGCCAAGACGAGAGCAGGGGTTACAATGAGCAGTTCTTC
CASSQDESRGYNEQFF
>12|TRBV4-1|TRBD1|NA|TRBJ2-7
TGCGCCAGCAGCCATACAGGGGGCGAGCAGTACTTC
CASSHTGGEQYF
>18|TRBV7-9|TRBD1|NA|TRBJ1-1
TGTGCCAGCAGCTTAGCCCGCGGGACAGGCTTTCGGTACACTGAAGCTTTCTTT
CASSLARGTGFRYTEAFF
>15|TRBV7-2|NA|NA|TRBJ1-1
TGTGCCAGCAGCTTAGCACAGATCATGAACACTGAAGCTTTCTTT
CASSLAQIMNTEAFF
>15|TRBV5-4|NA|NA|TRBJ1-2
TGTGCCAGCAGCTTGGTAGGACTCGGCAACTATGGCTACACCTTC
CASSLVGLGNYGYTF
>15|TRBV6-6|TRBD1|NA|TRBJ2-5
TGTGCCAGCAGTTACCTCAAGACAGGGTCCGGGACCCAGTACTTC
CASSYLKTGSGTQYF
>16|TRBV10-3|TRBD2|NA|TRBJ2-5
TGTGCCATCAGTGAGCCCGGGACTAGCGTAGAAGAGACCCAGTACTTC
CAISEPGTSVEETQYF
>12|TRBV7-3|NA|NA|TRBJ2-2
TGTGCCAGCAGCTCTAATGGCGGGGAGCTGTTTTTT
CASSSNGGELFF
>16|TRBV19|NA|once|TRBJ1-4
TGTGCCAGTAAGAACCTCAGGGAGGGGGGAAAAGAAAAACTGTTTTTT
CASKNLREGGKEKLFF
>14|TRBV5-1|NA|NA|TRBJ2-2
TGCGCCAGCAGCCGACTAAGGAGCACCGGGGAGCTGTTTTTT
CASSRLRSTGELFF
>14|TRBV18|NA|once|TRBJ2-3
TGTGCCAGCTCACCAGTCGGGGGTGCGGATACGCAGTATTTT
CASSPVGGADTQYF
>17|TRBV7-9|NA|NA|TRBJ2-1
TGTGCCAGCAGCTTAGGGGCTATGGCGGCAACTGACAATGGGCAGTTCTTC
CASSLGAMAATDNGQFF